These 5 T cell receptor beta chains were all obtained from the same sample, sequenced in a study of cytomegalovirus exposure and HLA in healthy donors (dated by TCRdb to 2015 to 2018). The receptor library was made with the immunoSEQ multiplex PCR assay. In its TCRdb copy, this immuneACCESS table keeps in-frame sequences only and misses some clones. Where compared with another copy, unresolved V genes explain less than half of these, and the others have no known cause. Here the sample has some 140,000 clones; 65% to 90% occur a single time. Of the sample, approximately 20% falls within the top ten clones. What was sequenced was PBMCs. The receptors stem from a man younger than 35 in good health and CMV-seropositive.

This sequence joins TRBV18 and TRBJ2-7, with 8 nucleotides matching TRBD1. The CDR3 is 16 amino acids. Germline CDR1 is KGHSH and CDR2 is LQKENI. The ends lost 0 bases at V and 4 bases at J; junction bases unmatched: 8. The CDR3 loop is CASSPPYAGGTYEQYF. DNA of the CDR3: TGTGCCAGCTCACCACCGTATGCAGGGGGCACGTACGAGCAGTACTTC.

This chain uses TRBV4-3 with TRBJ1-5; tentative D call: TRBD1 (6 bases). Trimming took 4 bases from V and 6 from J, leaving 13 bases between them. The CDR3 runs to 14 residues. CDR1 is LGHNA, CDR2 YSLEER, per germline. CDR3 coding DNA: TGCGCCAGCAGCCGAGTCACAGGGATTCAGCCCCAGCATTTT. Residues: CASSRVTGIQPQHF.

The chain joins TRBV7-9 to TRBJ2-5; D is possibly TRBD1 (6 bases). Germline V gene data show CDR1 as SEHNR and CDR2 as FQNEAQ (reference sequence). The CDR3 length is 17 residues. The V and J ends lost 4 bases and 2 bases respectively, with 20 bases between them. CDR3: CASSSPQIGTRQETQYF. In DNA, the CDR3 is TGTGCCAGCAGCTCCCCCCAGATTGGGACACGGCAAGAGACCCAGTACTTC.

This chain uses TRBV7-2 with TRBJ1-1; D uncertain. The CDR3 is made up of 13 amino acids. Germline V lookup: CDR1 SGHTA, CDR2 FQGNSA. Trimming removed 5 bases from V and 3 bases from J, with 10 bases in between. The CDR3 sequence is CASSREGYTEAFF. The CDR3 region has the DNA TGTGCCAGCAGCAGGGAGGGTTACACTGAAGCTTTCTTT.

The genes are TRBV9 and TRBJ1-4; TRBD1 agrees at 12 bases. This CDR3 spans 15 amino acids. CDR1 and CDR2 (germline): SGDLS, YYNGEE. Trimming at V came to 4 bases and at J to 5 bases, leaving 3 bases not matched to a gene. CDR3 sequence reads: CASSPGTGGNEKLFF. In nucleotides, the CDR3 is TGTGCCAGCAGCCCAGGGACAGGGGGCAATGAAAAACTGTTTTTT.